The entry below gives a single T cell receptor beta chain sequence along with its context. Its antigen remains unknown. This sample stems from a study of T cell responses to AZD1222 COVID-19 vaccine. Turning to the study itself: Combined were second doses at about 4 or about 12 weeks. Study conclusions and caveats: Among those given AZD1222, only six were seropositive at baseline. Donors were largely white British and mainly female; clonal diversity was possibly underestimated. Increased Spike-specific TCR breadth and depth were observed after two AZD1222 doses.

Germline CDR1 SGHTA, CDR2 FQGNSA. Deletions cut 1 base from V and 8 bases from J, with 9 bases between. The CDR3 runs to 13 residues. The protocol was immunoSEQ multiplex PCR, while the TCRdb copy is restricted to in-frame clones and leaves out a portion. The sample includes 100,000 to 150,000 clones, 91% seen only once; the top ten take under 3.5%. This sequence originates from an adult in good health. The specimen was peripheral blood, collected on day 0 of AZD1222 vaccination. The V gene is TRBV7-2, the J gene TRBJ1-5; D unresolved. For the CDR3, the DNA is TGTGCCAGCAGCTTAGTCGCGGTGGAGCCCCAGCATTTT. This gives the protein CASSLVAVEPQHF.